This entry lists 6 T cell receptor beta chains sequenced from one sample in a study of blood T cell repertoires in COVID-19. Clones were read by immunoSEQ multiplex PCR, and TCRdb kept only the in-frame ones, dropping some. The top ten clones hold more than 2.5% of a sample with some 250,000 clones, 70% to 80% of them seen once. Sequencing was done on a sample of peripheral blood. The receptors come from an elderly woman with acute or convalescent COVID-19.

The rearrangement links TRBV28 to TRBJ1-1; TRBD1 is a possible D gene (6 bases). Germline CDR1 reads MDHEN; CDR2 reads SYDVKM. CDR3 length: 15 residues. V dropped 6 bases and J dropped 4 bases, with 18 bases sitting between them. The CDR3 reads CASSQGIGMGTEAFF. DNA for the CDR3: TGTGCCAGCAGCCAGGGGATTGGCATGGGCACTGAAGCTTTCTTT.

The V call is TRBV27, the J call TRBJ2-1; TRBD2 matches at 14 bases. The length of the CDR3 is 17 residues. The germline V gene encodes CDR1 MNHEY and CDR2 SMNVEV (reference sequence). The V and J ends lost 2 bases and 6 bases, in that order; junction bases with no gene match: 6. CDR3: CASSLRSGLAGVNEQFF. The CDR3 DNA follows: TGTGCCAGCAGTTTAAGGTCGGGACTAGCGGGAGTCAATGAGCAGTTCTTC.

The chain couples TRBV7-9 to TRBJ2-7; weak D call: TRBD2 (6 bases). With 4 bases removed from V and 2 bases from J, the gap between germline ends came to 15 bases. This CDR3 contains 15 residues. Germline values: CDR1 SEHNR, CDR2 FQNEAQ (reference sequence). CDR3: CASSSRHTGAYEQYF. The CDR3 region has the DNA TGTGCCAGCAGCTCCCGGCATACGGGGGCCTACGAGCAGTACTTC.

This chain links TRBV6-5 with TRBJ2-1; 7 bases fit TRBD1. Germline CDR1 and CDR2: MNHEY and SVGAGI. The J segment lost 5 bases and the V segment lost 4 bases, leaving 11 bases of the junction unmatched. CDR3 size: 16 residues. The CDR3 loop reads CASSLTQGVGNNEQFF. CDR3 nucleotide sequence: TGTGCCAGCAGTTTAACTCAGGGGGTAGGGAACAATGAGCAGTTCTTC.

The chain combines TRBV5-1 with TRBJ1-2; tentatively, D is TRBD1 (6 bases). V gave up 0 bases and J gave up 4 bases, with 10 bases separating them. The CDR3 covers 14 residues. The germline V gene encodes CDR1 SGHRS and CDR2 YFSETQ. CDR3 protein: CASSLGGQAYGYTF. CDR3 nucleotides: TGCGCCAGCAGCTTGGGGGGACAAGCCTATGGCTACACCTTC.

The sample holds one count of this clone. The CDR3 sequence: CASRLDRIYEQYF. The CDR3 nucleotides read TGTGCCAGCAGACTAGACAGGATCTACGAGCAGTACTTC. V gene TRBV7-4 combines with J gene TRBJ2-7; the D gene is possibly TRBD1 (6 bases). Trimming took off 6 bases at V and 3 bases at J, with 12 bases between the two ends. The CDR3 covers 13 residues. Germline-derived CDR1 and CDR2 are SGHVT and SQSDAQ.